A single sample gave rise to the 6 T cell receptor beta chains below, sequenced in a study of blood T cell repertoires in COVID-19 (dated by TCRdb to between 2020 and 2021). Receptors were amplified or captured by the immunoSEQ multiplex PCR assay. The source is immuneACCESS, and TCRdb retained only in-frame sequences with V and J called. Part of the clones is not carried over; for the studies checked, unresolved V genes explain less than half of this, and the remainder is unexplained. This sample is represented by 65,000 to 85,000 clones; roughly 87% of them were singletons. About a tenth of the sample is taken by the ten largest. Sequencing used peripheral blood. The receptors shown here come from a woman aged 18 to 35 with acute or convalescent COVID-19.

Comments on this clone: Distinct nucleotide sequences in the sample also encode this CDR3. The chain carries TRBV5-5 and TRBJ2-2; 13 nucleotides agree with TRBD2. V trimming: 0 bases; J trimming: 0 bases; junction bases outside the gene matches: 2. The CDR3 covers 18 residues. Germline V CDR1 and CDR2: SGHKS, YYEKEE (reference sequence). The CDR3 loop is CASSLGLAGGANTGELFF. The CDR3 bases are TGTGCCAGCAGCTTGGGACTAGCGGGGGGAGCGAACACCGGGGAGCTGTTTTTT. Based on the CDR3 plus reference TRBV5-5 and TRBJ2-2, the full variable domain is DAGVTQSPTHLIKTRGQQVTLRCSPISGHKSVSWYQQVLGQGPQFIFQYYEKEERGRGNFPDRFSARQFPNYSSELNVNALLLGDSALYLCASSLGLAGGANTGELFFGEGSRLTVL.

The rearrangement links TRBV19 to TRBJ2-7; D is perhaps TRBD2 (6 bases). The CDR3 has 16 residues. Germline V gene sequence: CDR1 LNHDA, CDR2 SQIVND (reference sequence). V lost 6 bases and J lost 2, with 20 bases in between. The CDR3 reads CASSPRGLAKTYEQYF. DNA of the CDR3: TGTGCCAGTAGCCCCAGAGGGCTAGCGAAAACCTACGAGCAGTACTTC.

CDR3 loop: CASSLGRLGDQPQHF. The CDR3 region has the DNA TGTGCCAGCAGTTTAGGCCGGCTGGGCGATCAGCCCCAGCATTTT. The chain employs TRBV28 and TRBJ1-5; D is ambiguous. This CDR3 is 15 amino acids long. With 2 bases removed from V and 5 bases from J, the gap between germline ends came to 13 bases. Germline V gene lookup returns CDR1 MDHEN and CDR2 SYDVKM.

This sequence joins TRBV11-2 and TRBJ2-7; 7 bases align to TRBD2. With V trimmed by 1 base and J by 3 bases, 12 bases remained unmatched. The CDR3 extends over 17 amino acids. Germline V gene sequence: CDR1 SGHAT, CDR2 FQNNGV. CDR3 sequence (DNA): TGTGCCAGCAGCTTAGCTCTAGGTCTAGCGGAAATCTACGAGCAGTACTTC. It encodes CASSLALGLAEIYEQYF. The complete variable domain, with remaining parts taken from reference TRBV11-2 and TRBJ2-7, reads EAGVAQSPRYKIIEKRQSVAFWCNPISGHATLYWYQQILGQGPKLLIQFQNNGVVDDSQLPKDRFSAERLKGVDSTLKIQPAKLEDSAVYLCASSLALGLAEIYEQYFGPGTRLTVT.

V usage is TRBV30 and J usage is TRBJ1-4, with unresolved D. The V gene lost 0 bases and the J gene lost 2 bases, with 4 bases spanning the gap. Germline CDR1 GTSNPN, CDR2 SVGIG (reference sequence). This CDR3 region has 13 residues. The CDR3 nucleotides are TGTGCCTGGAGTGTACGGACTAATGAAAAACTGTTTTTT. This translates into CAWSVRTNEKLFF.

V usage is TRBV11-2 and J usage is TRBJ2-3; TRBD1 matches 9 bases. This CDR3 comprises 15 residues. V lost 5 bases and J lost 1; bases outside the gene matches: 4. Per germline, CDR1 SGHAT and CDR2 FQNNGV. The chain's CDR3 is CASSLRTGGTDTQYF. The CDR3 nucleotides are TGTGCCAGCAGCCTTCGGACAGGGGGCACAGATACGCAGTATTTT. The whole variable domain, remainder taken from reference TRBV11-2 and TRBJ2-3, is EAGVAQSPRYKIIEKRQSVAFWCNPISGHATLYWYQQILGQGPKLLIQFQNNGVVDDSQLPKDRFSAERLKGVDSTLKIQPAKLEDSAVYLCASSLRTGGTDTQYFGPGTRLTVL.